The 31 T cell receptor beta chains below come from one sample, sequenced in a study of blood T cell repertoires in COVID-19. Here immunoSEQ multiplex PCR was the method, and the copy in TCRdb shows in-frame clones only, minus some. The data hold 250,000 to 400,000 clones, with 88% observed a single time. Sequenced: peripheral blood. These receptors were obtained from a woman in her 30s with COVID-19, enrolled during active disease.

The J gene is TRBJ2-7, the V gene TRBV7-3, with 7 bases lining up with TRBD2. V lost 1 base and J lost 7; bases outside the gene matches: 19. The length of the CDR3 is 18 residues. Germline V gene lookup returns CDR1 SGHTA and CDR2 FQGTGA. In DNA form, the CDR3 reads TGTGCCAGCAGCTTAAACCCGTTTAATAGCGGGTCCAAACCAGAGCAGTACTTC. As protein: CASSLNPFNSGSKPEQYF.

The CDR3 spells CASSPGVGLTSYTF. DNA of the CDR3: TGTGCCAGCTCACCTGGAGTTGGACTTACCAGCTACACCTTC. The chain recombines TRBV18 with TRBJ1-2; D unclear. CDR3 length: 14 amino acids. In germline, CDR1 is KGHSH, CDR2 LQKENI. Trimming left V 3 bases short and J 9 bases short, with 17 bases between.

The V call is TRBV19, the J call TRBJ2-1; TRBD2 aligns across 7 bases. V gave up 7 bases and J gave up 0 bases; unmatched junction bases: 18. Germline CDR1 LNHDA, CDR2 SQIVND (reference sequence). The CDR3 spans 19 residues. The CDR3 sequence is CASKSWKAGTTSSYNEQFF. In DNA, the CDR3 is TGTGCCAGTAAATCCTGGAAGGCCGGGACTACAAGCTCCTACAATGAGCAGTTCTTC.

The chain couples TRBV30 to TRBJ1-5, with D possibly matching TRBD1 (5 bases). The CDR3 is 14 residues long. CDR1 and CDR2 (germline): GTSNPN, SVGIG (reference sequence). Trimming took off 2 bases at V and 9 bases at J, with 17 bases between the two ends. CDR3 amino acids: CAWSQTQGLWPQHF. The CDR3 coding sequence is TGTGCCTGGAGTCAGACTCAGGGTTTATGGCCCCAGCATTTT.

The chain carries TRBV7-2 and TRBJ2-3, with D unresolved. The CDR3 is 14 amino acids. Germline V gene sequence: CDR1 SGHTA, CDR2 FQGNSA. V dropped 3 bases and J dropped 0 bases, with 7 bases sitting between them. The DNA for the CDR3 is TGTGCCAGCAGCTTTAGTCAAAGCACAGATACGCAGTATTTT. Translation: CASSFSQSTDTQYF. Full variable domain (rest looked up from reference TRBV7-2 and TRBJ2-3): GAGVSQSPSNKVTEKGKDVELRCDPISGHTALYWYRQSLGQGLEFLIYFQGNSAPDKSGLPSDRFSAERTGGSVSTLTIQRTQQEDSAVYLCASSFSQSTDTQYFGPGTRLTVL.

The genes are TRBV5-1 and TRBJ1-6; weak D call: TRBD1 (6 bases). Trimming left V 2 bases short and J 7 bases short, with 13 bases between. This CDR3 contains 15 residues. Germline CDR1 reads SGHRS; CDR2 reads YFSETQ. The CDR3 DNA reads TGCGCCAGCAGCTTCGACAGGATTATGAATTCACCCCTCCACTTT. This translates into CASSFDRIMNSPLHF. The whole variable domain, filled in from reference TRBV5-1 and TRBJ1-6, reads KAGVTQTPRYLIKTRGQQVTLSCSPISGHRSVSWYQQTPGQGLQFLFEYFSETQRNKGNFPGRFSGRQFSNSRSEMNVSTLELGDSALYLCASSFDRIMNSPLHFGNGTRLTVT.

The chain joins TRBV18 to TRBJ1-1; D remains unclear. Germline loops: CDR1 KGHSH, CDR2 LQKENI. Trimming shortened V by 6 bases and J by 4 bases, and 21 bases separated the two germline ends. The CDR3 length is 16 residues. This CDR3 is CASSPPGSRGSTEAFF. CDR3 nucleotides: TGTGCCAGCTCTCCCCCGGGGAGCCGTGGGAGCACTGAAGCTTTCTTT.

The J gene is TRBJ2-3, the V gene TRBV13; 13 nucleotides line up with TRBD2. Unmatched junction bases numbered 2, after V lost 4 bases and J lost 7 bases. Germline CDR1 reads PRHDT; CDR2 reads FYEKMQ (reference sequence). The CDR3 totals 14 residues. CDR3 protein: CASSSGLAGYTQYF. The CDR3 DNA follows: TGTGCCAGCAGCTCGGGACTAGCGGGGTATACGCAGTATTTT.

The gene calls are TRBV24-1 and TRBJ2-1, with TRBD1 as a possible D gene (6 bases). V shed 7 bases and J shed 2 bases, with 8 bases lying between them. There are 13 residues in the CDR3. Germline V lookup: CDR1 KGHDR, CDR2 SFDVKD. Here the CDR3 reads CATRDSTYNEQFF. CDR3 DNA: TGTGCCACCAGGGACAGTACCTACAATGAGCAGTTCTTC.

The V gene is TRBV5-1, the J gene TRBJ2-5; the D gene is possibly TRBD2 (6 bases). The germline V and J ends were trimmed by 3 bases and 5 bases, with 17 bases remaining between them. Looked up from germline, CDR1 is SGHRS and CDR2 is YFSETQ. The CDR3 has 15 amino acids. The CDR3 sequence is CASSSWDSRGETQYF. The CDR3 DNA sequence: TGCGCCAGCAGCTCCTGGGACTCCCGAGGGGAGACCCAGTACTTC.

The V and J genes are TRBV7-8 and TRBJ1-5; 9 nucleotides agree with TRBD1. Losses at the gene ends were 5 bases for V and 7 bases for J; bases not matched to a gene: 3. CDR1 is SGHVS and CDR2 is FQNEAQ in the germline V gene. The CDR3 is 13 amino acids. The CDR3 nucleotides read TGTGCCAGCAGCCCGGACAGGGGCCAGCCCCAGCATTTT. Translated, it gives CASSPDRGQPQHF.

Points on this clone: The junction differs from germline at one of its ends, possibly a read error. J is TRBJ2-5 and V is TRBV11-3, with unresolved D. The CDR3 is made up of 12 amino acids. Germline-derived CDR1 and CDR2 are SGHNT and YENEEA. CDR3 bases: TGTGCCAGCAGCTTAGGTTCGGGTTCTCTCAACTTC. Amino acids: CASSLGSGSLNF.

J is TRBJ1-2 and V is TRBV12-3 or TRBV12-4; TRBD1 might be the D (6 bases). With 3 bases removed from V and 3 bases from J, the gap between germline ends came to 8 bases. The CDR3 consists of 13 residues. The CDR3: CASSFKGDYGYTF. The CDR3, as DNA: TGTGCCAGCAGTTTTAAGGGGGACTATGGCTACACCTTC.

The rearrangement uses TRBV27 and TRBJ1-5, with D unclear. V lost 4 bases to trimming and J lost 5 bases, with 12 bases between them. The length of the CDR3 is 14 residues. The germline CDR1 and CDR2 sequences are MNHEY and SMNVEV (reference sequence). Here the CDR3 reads CASSSRETDQPQHF. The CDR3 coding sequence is TGTGCCAGCAGTTCGAGGGAGACGGATCAGCCCCAGCATTTT.

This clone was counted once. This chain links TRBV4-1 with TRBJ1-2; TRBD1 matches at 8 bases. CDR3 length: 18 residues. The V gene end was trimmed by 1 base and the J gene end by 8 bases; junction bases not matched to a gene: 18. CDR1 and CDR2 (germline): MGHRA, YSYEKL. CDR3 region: CASSQVGRDRGNLKGYTF. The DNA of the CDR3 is TGCGCCAGCAGCCAAGTAGGACGAGACAGGGGAAATCTGAAGGGCTACACCTTC.

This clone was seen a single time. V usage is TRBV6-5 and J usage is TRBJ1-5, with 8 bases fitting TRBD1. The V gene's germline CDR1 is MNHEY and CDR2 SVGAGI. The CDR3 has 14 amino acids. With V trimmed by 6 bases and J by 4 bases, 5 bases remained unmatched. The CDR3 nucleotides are TGTGCCAGCAGGAGGACAGGGAATAATCAGCCCCAGCATTTT. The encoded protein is CASRRTGNNQPQHF.

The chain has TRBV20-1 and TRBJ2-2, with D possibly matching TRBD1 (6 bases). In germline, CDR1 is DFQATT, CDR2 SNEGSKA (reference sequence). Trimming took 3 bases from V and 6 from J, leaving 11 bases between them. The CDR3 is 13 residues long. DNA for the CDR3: TGCAGTGCTAGTAGCCAGGGGCCCGGGGAGCTGTTTTTT. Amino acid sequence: CSASSQGPGELFF.

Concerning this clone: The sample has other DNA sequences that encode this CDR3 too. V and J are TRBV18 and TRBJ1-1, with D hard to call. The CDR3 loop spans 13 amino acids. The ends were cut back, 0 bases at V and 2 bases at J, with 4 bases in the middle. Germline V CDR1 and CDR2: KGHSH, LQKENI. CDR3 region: CASSPPLNTEAFF. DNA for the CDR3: TGTGCCAGCTCACCACCCCTTAACACTGAAGCTTTCTTT.

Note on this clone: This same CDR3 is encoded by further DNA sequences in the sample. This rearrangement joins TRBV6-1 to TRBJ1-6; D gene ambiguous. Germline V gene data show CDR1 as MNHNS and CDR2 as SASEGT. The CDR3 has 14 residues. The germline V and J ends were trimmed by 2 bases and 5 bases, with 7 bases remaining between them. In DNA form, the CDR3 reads TGTGCCAGCAGTGAACTTGGAGATAATTCACCCCTCCACTTT. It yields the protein CASSELGDNSPLHF.

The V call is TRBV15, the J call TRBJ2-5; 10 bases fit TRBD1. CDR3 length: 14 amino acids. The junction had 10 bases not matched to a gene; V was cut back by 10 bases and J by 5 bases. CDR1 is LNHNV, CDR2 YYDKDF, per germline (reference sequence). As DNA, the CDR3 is TGTGCCATCTCCTCCGGGACAGGGGTGGAGACCCAGTACTTC. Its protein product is CAISSGTGVETQYF.

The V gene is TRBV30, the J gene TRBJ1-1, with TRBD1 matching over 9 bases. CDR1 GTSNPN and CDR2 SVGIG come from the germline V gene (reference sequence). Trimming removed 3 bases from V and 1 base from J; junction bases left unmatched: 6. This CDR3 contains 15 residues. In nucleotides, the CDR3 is TGTGCCTGGAGCAAAACGGGACAGGGGAACACTGAAGCTTTCTTT. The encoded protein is CAWSKTGQGNTEAFF.

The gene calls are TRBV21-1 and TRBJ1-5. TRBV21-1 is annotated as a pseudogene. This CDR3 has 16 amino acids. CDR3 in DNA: TGTGCCAGCAGCAACCCGGGAGGGGCGCTTAATCAGCCCCAGCATTTT. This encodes CASSNPGGALNQPQHF.

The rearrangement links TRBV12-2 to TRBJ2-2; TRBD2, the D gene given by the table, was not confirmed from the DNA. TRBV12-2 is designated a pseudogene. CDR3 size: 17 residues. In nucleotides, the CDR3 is TGTGCAAGTCGCTTAGTCTTAACGGGAGGGTGCACCGGGGAGCTGTTTTTT. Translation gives CASRLVLTGGCTGELFF.

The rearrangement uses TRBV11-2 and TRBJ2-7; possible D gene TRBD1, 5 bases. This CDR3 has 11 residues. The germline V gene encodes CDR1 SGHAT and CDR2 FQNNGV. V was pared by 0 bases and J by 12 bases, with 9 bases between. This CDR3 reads CASSLEGPTYV. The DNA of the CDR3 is TGTGCCAGCAGCTTAGAGGGGCCGACGTACGTC.

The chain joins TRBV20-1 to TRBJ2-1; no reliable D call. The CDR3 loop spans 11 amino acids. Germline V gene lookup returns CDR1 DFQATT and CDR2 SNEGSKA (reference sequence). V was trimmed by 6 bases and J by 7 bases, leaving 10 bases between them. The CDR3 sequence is CSARNWNEQFF. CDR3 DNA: TGCAGTGCCAGGAATTGGAATGAGCAGTTCTTC.

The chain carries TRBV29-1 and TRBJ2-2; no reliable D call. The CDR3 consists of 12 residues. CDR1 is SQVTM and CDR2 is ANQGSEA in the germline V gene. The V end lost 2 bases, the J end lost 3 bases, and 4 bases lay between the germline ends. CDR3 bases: TGCAGCGTTGAACCGGACACCGGGGAGCTGTTTTTT. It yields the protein CSVEPDTGELFF.

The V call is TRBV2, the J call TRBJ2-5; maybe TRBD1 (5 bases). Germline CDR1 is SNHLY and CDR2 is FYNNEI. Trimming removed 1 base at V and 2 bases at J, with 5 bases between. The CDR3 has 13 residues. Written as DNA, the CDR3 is TGTGCCAGCAGTGAAGGACAGCAAGAGACCCAGTACTTC. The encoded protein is CASSEGQQETQYF.

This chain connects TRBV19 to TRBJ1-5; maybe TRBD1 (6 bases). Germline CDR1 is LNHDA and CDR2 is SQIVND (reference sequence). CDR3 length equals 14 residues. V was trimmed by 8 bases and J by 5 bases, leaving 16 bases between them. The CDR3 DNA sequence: TGTGCCAGTGCTAAGGACAGTAGTTATCAGCCCCAGCATTTT. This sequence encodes CASAKDSSYQPQHF.

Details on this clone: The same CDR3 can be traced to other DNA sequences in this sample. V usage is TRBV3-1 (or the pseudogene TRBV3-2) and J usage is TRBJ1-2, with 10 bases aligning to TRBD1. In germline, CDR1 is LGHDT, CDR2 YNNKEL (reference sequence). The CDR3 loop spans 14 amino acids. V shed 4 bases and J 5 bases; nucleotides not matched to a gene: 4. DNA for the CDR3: TGTGCCAGCAGCCCGGGGACAGGGGAATATGGCTACACCTTC. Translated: CASSPGTGEYGYTF.

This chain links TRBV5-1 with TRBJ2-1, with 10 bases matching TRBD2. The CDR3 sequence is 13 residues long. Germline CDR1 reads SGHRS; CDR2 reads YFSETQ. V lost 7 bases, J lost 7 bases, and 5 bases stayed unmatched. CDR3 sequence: CASESGGGNEQFF. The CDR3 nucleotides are TGCGCCAGCGAAAGCGGGGGGGGGAATGAGCAGTTCTTC.

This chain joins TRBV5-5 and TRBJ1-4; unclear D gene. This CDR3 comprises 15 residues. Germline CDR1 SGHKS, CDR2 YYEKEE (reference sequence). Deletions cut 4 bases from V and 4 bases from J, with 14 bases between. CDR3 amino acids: CASSPLAGYNEKLFF. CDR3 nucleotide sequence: TGTGCCAGCAGCCCCTTGGCGGGATATAATGAAAAACTGTTTTTT.